What follows describes a single T cell receptor beta chain. The target antigen is unknown. Only CD45RO-negative cells positively selected for CCR7 counted as naive CD8 cells, so terminally differentiated effector memory CD45RA+ cells were excluded. The entry originates in a study of shared clonotypes between healthy human individuals. Study-wide results and caveats: Few donors limited the genetic and exposure-history diversity represented.

Generated by immunoSEQ multiplex PCR, the TCRdb table keeps only in-frame clones and is missing some. The sample shows some 630,000 clones, around 96% of them seen only once. The V segment lost 5 bases and the J segment 5 bases; nucleotides outside the gene matches: 16. The CDR3 is 17 residues long. Germline lookup yields CDR1 MNHEY and CDR2 SMNVEV (reference sequence). The TCR originated in a woman in her twenties or thirties in good health. The rearrangement uses TRBV27 and TRBJ1-2; TRBD1 aligns across 8 bases. The specimen sequenced was naive CD8+ T cells sorted from blood. The CDR3 DNA reads as TGTGCCAGCAGTCCCCCCCCGGGATACAGGGGGATATATGGCTACACCTTC. It yields the protein CASSPPPGYRGIYGYTF.